Below, 24 T cell receptor beta chains from the same sample are listed, as sequenced in a study of blood T cell repertoires in COVID-19. Data came from immunoSEQ multiplex PCR; TCRdb stores just in-frame clones and leaves some out. The repertoire has about 130,000 clones, 70% to 90% of them found once; the top ten carry roughly 2.2%. Sequenced material: PBMCs or T cells enriched from blood (not recorded which). All receptors come from a woman aged 45-65 years who had recovered from COVID-19.

The genes are TRBV6-5 and TRBJ2-7, with 10 bases identical to TRBD2. The V gene end was trimmed by 0 bases and the J gene end by 3 bases; junction bases not matched to a gene: 5. The CDR3 loop spans 16 amino acids. Per the germline V gene, CDR1 is MNHEY and CDR2 is SVGAGI. The CDR3: CASSYSASGGVYEQYF. Written as DNA, the CDR3 is TGTGCCAGCAGTTACTCAGCTAGCGGGGGTGTCTACGAGCAGTACTTC.

This clone was observed a few times. The V and J genes are TRBV2 and TRBJ1-5; 7 nucleotides line up with TRBD1. V gave up 6 bases and J gave up 6 bases; unmatched junction bases: 5. Germline assignment: CDR1 SNHLY and CDR2 FYNNEI. This CDR3 comprises 13 residues. The DNA for the CDR3 is TGTGCCAGCAGCTTGACAGGGTTTCAGCCCCAGCATTTT. Protein sequence: CASSLTGFQPQHF.

The chain combines TRBV27 with TRBJ1-2; 7 bases fit TRBD1. The trim removed 4 bases at V and 0 bases at J, leaving 5 bases unmatched. Germline V gene data show CDR1 as MNHEY and CDR2 as SMNVEV (reference sequence). The length of the CDR3 is 15 residues. In DNA form, the CDR3 reads TGTGCCAGCAGTTCACTTGGGACAGCTAACTATGGCTACACCTTC. It specifies CASSSLGTANYGYTF.

V is TRBV10-3 and J is TRBJ2-7; 12 positions match TRBD1. There are 13 residues in the CDR3. V shed 6 bases, J shed 6 bases, and the junction held 3 bases outside the gene matches. Germline V lookup: CDR1 ENHRY, CDR2 SYGVKD. The chain's CDR3 is CAIRGTGGAEQYF. For the CDR3, the DNA is TGTGCCATCAGGGGGACAGGGGGCGCCGAGCAGTACTTC.

This clone showed up just a few times. The chain is built from TRBV7-9 and TRBJ1-2, with 8 bases fitting TRBD1. The CDR3 spans 14 residues. The ends lost 3 bases at V and 7 bases at J; junction bases unmatched: 7. Per the germline V gene, CDR1 is SEHNR and CDR2 is FQNEAQ (reference sequence). For the CDR3, the DNA is TGTGCCAGCAGCTTGTCGGCAGGGGGCAGTGGCTACACCTTC. Translation gives CASSLSAGGSGYTF.

This clone was picked up a small number of times. The chain combines TRBV27 with TRBJ1-2; 8 nucleotides agree with TRBD1. Germline V gene data show CDR1 as MNHEY and CDR2 as SMNVEV (reference sequence). The CDR3 is 13 residues long. With 6 bases clipped from V and 4 bases from J, the junction kept 4 bases outside the gene matches. The CDR3 region is CASSYGQGYGYTF. In nucleotides, the CDR3 is TGTGCCAGCAGCTACGGACAGGGCTATGGCTACACCTTC.

This rearrangement joins TRBV2 to TRBJ2-5; 8 bases fit TRBD1. This CDR3 is 16 amino acids long. Germline loops: CDR1 SNHLY, CDR2 FYNNEI. V gave up 4 bases and J gave up 5 bases; unmatched junction bases: 12. In nucleotides, the CDR3 is TGTGCCAGCAGTGGGGGTCGGCAGGGGGCAGCGGAGACCCAGTACTTC. Residues: CASSGGRQGAAETQYF.

The chain recombines TRBV10-3 with TRBJ1-4, with D tentatively TRBD1 (6 bases). V was trimmed by 6 bases and J by 7 bases, leaving 15 bases between them. CDR1 and CDR2 (germline): ENHRY, SYGVKD. This CDR3 has 14 residues. The CDR3 coding sequence is TGTGCCATCAGCCCCACAGGGAACGGTGAAAAACTGTTTTTT. Protein sequence: CAISPTGNGEKLFF.

The chain joins TRBV7-2 to TRBJ1-2; the match to TRBD1 covers 8 bases. The junction had 4 bases not matched to a gene; V was cut back by 7 bases and J by 0 bases. This CDR3 region has 14 residues. Germline V lookup: CDR1 SGHTA, CDR2 FQGNSA. This chain's CDR3 is CASTSTGANYGYTF. The CDR3 bases are TGTGCCAGCACCTCGACAGGGGCTAACTATGGCTACACCTTC.

V usage is TRBV5-5 and J usage is TRBJ2-3, with TRBD1 matching 10 bases. Germline V gives CDR1 SGHKS, CDR2 YYEKEE (reference sequence). This CDR3 is 15 amino acids long. J gave up 6 bases and V 4 bases, and 8 bases lay outside the gene matches. CDR3 nucleotides: TGTGCCAGCAGCCTTCCGGGACAGGGGTCGGATACGCAGTATTTT. Translated, it gives CASSLPGQGSDTQYF.

The chain has TRBV4-3 and TRBJ1-1, with TRBD1 matching 11 bases. V gave up 3 bases and J gave up 5 bases; unmatched junction bases: 5. CDR1 is LGHNA, CDR2 YSLEER, per germline. This CDR3 comprises 15 residues. The CDR3 DNA reads TGCGCCAGCAGCCAGGGGACAGGGGGATATACTGAAGCTTTCTTT. Protein: CASSQGTGGYTEAFF.

This clone was recorded a few times. V usage is TRBV9 and J usage is TRBJ1-1; D may be TRBD1 (6 bases). Trimming shortened V by 4 bases and J by 6 bases, and 16 bases separated the two germline ends. Germline V CDR1 and CDR2: SGDLS, YYNGEE. The CDR3 spans 14 residues. The CDR3 DNA reads TGTGCCAGCAGCCTTACAGGGTTAGTCGCTGAAGCTTTCTTT. Residues: CASSLTGLVAEAFF. The full variable domain, its missing parts supplied by reference TRBV9 and TRBJ1-1, is DSGVTQTPKHLITATGQRVTLRCSPRSGDLSVYWYQQSLDQGLQFLIQYYNGEERAKGNILERFSAQQFPDLHSELNLSSLELGDSALYFCASSLTGLVAEAFFGQGTRLTVV.

This chain links TRBV16 with TRBJ1-5; D ambiguous. The CDR3 spans 15 residues. V was trimmed by 0 bases and J by 6 bases, leaving 12 bases between them. CDR1 and CDR2 (germline): KGHSY, FQNENV. CDR3 sequence reads: CASSQSGGFGQPQHF. The CDR3 DNA is TGTGCCAGCAGCCAATCGGGCGGGTTTGGTCAGCCCCAGCATTTT.

A remark on this clone: A read error may produce the germline difference seen at one junction end. This sequence joins TRBV7-7 and TRBJ2-3, with a tentative D call TRBD1 (5 bases). Germline V gives CDR1 SSHAT, CDR2 FNYEAQ (reference sequence). This CDR3 has 15 residues. The CDR3 loop reads CASTPWQGPTDTQYF. The CDR3 nucleotides are TGTGCTAGCACCCCGTGGCAGGGTCCCACAGATACGCAGTATTTT.

V and J are TRBV27 and TRBJ1-1; no clear D. CDR3 size: 11 residues. The germline CDR1 and CDR2 sequences are MNHEY and SMNVEV (reference sequence). V was trimmed by 9 bases and J by 0 bases, leaving 5 bases between them. The chain's CDR3 is CASRVNTEAFF. As DNA, the CDR3 is TGTGCCAGTCGAGTGAACACTGAAGCTTTCTTT.

The J gene is TRBJ1-3, the V gene TRBV18; possibly TRBD1 for D (6 bases). The CDR3 is 16 amino acids. Germline V gene data show CDR1 as KGHSH and CDR2 as LQKENI. V was clipped by 3 bases and J by 3 bases, with 15 bases between them. This CDR3 reads CASSPRGATLGNTIYF. For the CDR3, the DNA is TGTGCCAGCTCACCGCGGGGGGCGACGCTTGGAAACACCATATATTTT.

CDR3 bases: TGTGCCAGCAGTTACTCGATCGCGGCATACTATGGCTACACCTTC. It translates to CASSYSIAAYYGYTF. The rearrangement uses TRBV6-2 or TRBV6-3 and TRBJ1-2; D ambiguous. The CDR3 is made up of 15 amino acids. V was clipped by 0 bases and J by 3 bases, with 11 bases between them. Germline assignment: CDR1 MNHEY and CDR2 SVGEGT.

This chain connects TRBV6-1 to TRBJ1-4; D is possibly TRBD1 (5 bases). Germline assignment: CDR1 MNHNS and CDR2 SASEGT. CDR3 length equals 14 residues. V lost 3 bases to trimming and J lost 5 bases, with 10 bases between them. CDR3 region: CASSDSGGNEKLFF. The CDR3 nucleotides are TGTGCCAGCAGTGATTCGGGGGGGAATGAAAAACTGTTTTTT.

This chain links TRBV4-1 with TRBJ2-4; 9 positions agree with TRBD2. V shed 3 bases and J 0 bases; nucleotides not matched to a gene: 9. The CDR3 consists of 18 residues. The V gene's germline CDR1 is MGHRA and CDR2 YSYEKL. CDR3 nucleotide sequence: TGCGCCAGCAGCCAGTGGACTAGCGACCCCCTAGCCAAAAACATTCAGTACTTC. Protein product: CASSQWTSDPLAKNIQYF.

V usage is TRBV5-8 and J usage is TRBJ2-6, with 8 bases fitting TRBD1. Trimming removed 4 bases from V and 0 bases from J; junction bases left unmatched: 9. Per germline, CDR1 SGHTS and CDR2 YDEGEE. This CDR3 comprises 18 residues. In DNA, the CDR3 is TGTGCCAGCAGCCCCCGGGACAGGTTAAGCTCTGGGGCCAACGTCCTGACTTTC. Its protein is CASSPRDRLSSGANVLTF.

The rearrangement uses TRBV3-1 (or the pseudogene TRBV3-2) and TRBJ2-5; 9 bases align to TRBD2. Germline V gene sequence: CDR1 LGHDT, CDR2 YNNKEL (reference sequence). CDR3 length equals 17 residues. The ends lost 0 bases at V and 2 bases at J; junction bases unmatched: 7. The CDR3 sequence is CASSQDRGTSRQETQYF. The DNA for the CDR3 is TGTGCCAGCAGCCAAGATCGTGGGACTAGCCGTCAAGAGACCCAGTACTTC.

This sequence joins TRBV5-6 and TRBJ2-7; 7 bases are shared with TRBD1. The junction had 12 bases not matched to a gene; V was cut back by 0 bases and J by 6 bases. Per germline, CDR1 SGHDT and CDR2 YYEEEE. The CDR3 extends over 16 amino acids. CDR3 DNA: TGTGCCAGCAGCTTGGGGGTGACAGGGTTTCGTCTCGAGCAGTACTTC. It translates to CASSLGVTGFRLEQYF.

The rearrangement joins TRBV7-6 to TRBJ2-7, with D tentatively TRBD1 (6 bases). Germline V lookup: CDR1 SGHVS, CDR2 FNYEAQ. The V gene lost 5 bases and the J gene lost 7 bases, with 27 bases spanning the gap. There are 17 residues in the CDR3. The CDR3 loop is CASSPGIGQTSMGEQYF. CDR3 nucleotide sequence: TGTGCCAGCAGCCCAGGCATAGGACAGACCTCTATGGGAGAGCAGTACTTC. The full variable domain, with the rest looked up from reference TRBV7-6 and TRBJ2-7, is GAGVSQSPRYKVTKRGQDVALRCDPISGHVSLYWYRQALGQGPEFLTYFNYEAQQDKSGLPNDRFSAERPEGSISTLTIQRTEQRDSAMYRCASSPGIGQTSMGEQYFGPGTRLTVT.

The chain links TRBV5-4 to TRBJ1-4; no definite D call. The V gene lost 4 bases and the J gene lost 3 bases, with 13 bases spanning the gap. The CDR3 is 15 amino acids. Germline V lookup: CDR1 SGHNT, CDR2 YYREEE (reference sequence). The chain's CDR3 is CASSPARASNEKLFF. The CDR3 nucleotides read TGTGCCAGCAGCCCCGCGAGAGCCTCTAATGAAAAACTGTTTTTT.